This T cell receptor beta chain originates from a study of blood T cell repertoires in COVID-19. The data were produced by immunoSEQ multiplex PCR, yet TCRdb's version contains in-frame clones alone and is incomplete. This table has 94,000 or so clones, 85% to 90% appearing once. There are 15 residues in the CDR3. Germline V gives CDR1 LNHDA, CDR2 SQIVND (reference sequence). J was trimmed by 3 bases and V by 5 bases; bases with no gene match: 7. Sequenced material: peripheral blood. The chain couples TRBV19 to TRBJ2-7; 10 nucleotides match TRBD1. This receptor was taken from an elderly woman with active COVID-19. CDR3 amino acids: CASSLGTGAFYEQYF. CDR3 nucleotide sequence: TGTGCCAGTAGTCTTGGGACAGGGGCGTTCTACGAGCAGTACTTC.